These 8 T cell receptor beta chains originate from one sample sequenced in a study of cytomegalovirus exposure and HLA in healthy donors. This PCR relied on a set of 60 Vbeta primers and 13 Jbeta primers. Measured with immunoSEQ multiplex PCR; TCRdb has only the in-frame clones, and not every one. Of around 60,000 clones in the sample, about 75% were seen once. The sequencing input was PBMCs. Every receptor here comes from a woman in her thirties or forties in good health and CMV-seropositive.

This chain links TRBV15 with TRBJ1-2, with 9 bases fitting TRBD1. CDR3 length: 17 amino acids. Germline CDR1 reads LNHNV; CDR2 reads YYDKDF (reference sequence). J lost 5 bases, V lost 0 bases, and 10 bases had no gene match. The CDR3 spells CATSRDLGTGLFYGYTF. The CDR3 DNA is TGTGCCACCAGCAGAGATCTCGGGACAGGGCTCTTTTATGGCTACACCTTC.

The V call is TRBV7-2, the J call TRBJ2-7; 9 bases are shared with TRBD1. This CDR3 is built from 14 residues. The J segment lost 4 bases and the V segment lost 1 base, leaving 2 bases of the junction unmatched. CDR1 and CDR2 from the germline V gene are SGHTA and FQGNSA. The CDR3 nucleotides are TGTGCCAGCAGCTTAGGGGGACAGGGATACGAGCAGTACTTC. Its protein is CASSLGGQGYEQYF.

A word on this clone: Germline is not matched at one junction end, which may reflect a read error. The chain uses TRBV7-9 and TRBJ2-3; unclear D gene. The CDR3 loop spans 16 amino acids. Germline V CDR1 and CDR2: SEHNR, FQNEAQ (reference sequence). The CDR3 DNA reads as TGTTCCAGCAGCTTGGAGACCTTATTGCCCGGAGATACGCAGTATTTT. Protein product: CSSSLETLLPGDTQYF.

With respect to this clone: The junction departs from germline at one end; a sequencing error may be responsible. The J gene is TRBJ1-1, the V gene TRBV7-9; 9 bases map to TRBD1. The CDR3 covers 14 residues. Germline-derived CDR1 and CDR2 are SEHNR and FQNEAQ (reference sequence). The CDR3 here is CSSSFRDRVDEAFF. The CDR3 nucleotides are TGTTCCAGCAGCTTCCGGGACAGGGTTGATGAAGCTTTCTTT.

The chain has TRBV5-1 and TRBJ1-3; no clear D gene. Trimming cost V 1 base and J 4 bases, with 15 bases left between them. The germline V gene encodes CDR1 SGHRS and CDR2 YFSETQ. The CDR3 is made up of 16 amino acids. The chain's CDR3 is CASSLTDSTPGNTIYF. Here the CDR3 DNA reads TGCGCCAGCAGCTTGACAGATTCGACACCCGGAAACACCATATATTTT. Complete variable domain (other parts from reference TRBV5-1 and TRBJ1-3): KAGVTQTPRYLIKTRGQQVTLSCSPISGHRSVSWYQQTPGQGLQFLFEYFSETQRNKGNFPGRFSGRQFSNSRSEMNVSTLELGDSALYLCASSLTDSTPGNTIYFGEGSWLTVV.

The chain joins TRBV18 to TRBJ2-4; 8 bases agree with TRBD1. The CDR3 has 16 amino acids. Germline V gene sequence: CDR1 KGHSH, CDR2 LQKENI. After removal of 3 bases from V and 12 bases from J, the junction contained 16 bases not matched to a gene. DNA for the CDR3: TGTGCCAGCTCACCGAATGGACTGCCGGGACAGGACACTCAGTACTTC. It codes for CASSPNGLPGQDTQYF.

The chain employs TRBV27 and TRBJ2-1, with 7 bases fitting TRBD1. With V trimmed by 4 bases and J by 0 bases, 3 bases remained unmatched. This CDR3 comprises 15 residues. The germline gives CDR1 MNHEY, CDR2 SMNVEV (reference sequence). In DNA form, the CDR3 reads TGTGCCAGCAGTTCTCGGACAGGCTCCTACAATGAGCAGTTCTTC. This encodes CASSSRTGSYNEQFF.

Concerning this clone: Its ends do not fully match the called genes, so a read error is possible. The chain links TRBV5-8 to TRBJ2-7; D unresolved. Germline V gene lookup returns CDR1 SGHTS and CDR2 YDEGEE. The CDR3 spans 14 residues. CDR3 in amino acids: CASSSSGSSHEQYF. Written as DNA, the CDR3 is TGTGCCAGCAGCTCTTCGGGTTCCTCCCACGAGCAGTACTTC. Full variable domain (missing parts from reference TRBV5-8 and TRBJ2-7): EAGVTQSPTHLIKTRGQQATLRCSPISGHTSVYWYQQALGLGLQFLLWYDEGEERNRGNFPPRFSGRQFPNYSSELNVNALELEDSALYLCASSSSGSSHEQYFGPGTRLTVT.